This T cell receptor (beta chain) originates from a study of CD8+ T cells in alopecia areata. V was cut by 1 base and J by 7 bases, with 11 bases left in between. Per the germline V gene, CDR1 is LNHNV and CDR2 is YYDKDF (reference sequence). This CDR3 spans 14 amino acids. Notes on this clone: Its antigen is undetermined.

In each case, RNA was isolated and then reverse transcribed into cDNA as the sequencing template. The method was immunoSEQ multiplex PCR; TCRdb's version includes in-frame clones alone and lacks a portion of them. Among some 150,000 clones listed, roughly 52% were seen once. Treatment denoted: oral pan-JAK inhibitor, 5-10 mg twice daily. The study, taken as a whole, reports: Clonality in lesional scalp, especially alopecia totalis/universalis, exceeded that of normal scalp.

The input for sequencing was CD8+ T cells sorted from blood, taken at week 4, from a patient treated with tofacitinib. J is TRBJ1-5 and V is TRBV15; D might be TRBD1 (5 bases). This TCR was sampled from a human donor with alopecia areata. The chain's CDR3 is CATSRAQGYQPQHF. In nucleotides, the CDR3 is TGTGCCACCAGCAGAGCGCAGGGTTACCAGCCCCAGCATTTT.